Detailed here is one TCR beta chain. V lost 0 bases, J lost 6 bases, and 6 bases stayed unmatched. CDR1 is SGDLS and CDR2 is YYNGEE in the germline V gene. CDR3 size: 15 residues. Repertoires were generated with immunoSEQ multiplex PCR, while TCRdb's copy carries only in-frame clones and drops some. The sample has 200,000 to 250,000 clones; roughly 84% are singletons. The sample comes from a study of blood T cell repertoires in COVID-19. The sequenced sample was PBMCs or T cells enriched from blood (not recorded which). The genes are TRBV9 and TRBJ2-7; the match to TRBD2 covers 10 bases. The receptor's source is a woman between 40 and 55 years old who had recovered from COVID-19. The CDR3 spells CASSVEAGGPSEQYF. CDR3 nucleotide sequence: TGTGCCAGCAGCGTAGAAGCGGGAGGGCCAAGCGAGCAGTACTTC.